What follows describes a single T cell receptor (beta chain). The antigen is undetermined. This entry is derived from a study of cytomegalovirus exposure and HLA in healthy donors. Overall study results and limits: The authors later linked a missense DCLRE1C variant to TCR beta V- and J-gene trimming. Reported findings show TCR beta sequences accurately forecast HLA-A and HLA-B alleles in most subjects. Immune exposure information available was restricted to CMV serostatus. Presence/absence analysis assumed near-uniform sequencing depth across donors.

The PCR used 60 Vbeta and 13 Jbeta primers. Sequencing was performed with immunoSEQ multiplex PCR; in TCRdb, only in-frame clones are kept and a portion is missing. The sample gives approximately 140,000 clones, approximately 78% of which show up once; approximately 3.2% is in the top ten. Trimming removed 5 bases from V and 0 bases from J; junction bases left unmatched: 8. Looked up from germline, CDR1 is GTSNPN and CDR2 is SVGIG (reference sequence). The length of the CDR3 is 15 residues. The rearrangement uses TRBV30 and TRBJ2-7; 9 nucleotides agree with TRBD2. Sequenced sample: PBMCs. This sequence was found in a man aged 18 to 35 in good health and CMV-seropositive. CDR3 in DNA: TGTGCCTGGGGTGGAGCTAGCGGGAACTCCTACGAGCAGTACTTC. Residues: CAWGGASGNSYEQYF.